Described below is a single T cell receptor (beta chain) sequence and its context. Those who donated, Caucasian adults without exception, all lived in Nashville, Tennessee. This specimen belongs to a study of shared clonotypes between healthy human individuals. Genomic DNA (from each subset) was split evenly across several immunoSEQ plates. Assay used: immunoSEQ multiplex PCR; TCRdb lists only in-frame clones, some missing. There are 2.3 million or so clones in the sample; 85% to 95% occur only once, and 0.35% to 0.5% lies in the top ten. The V end lost 4 bases, the J end lost 2 bases, and 14 bases lay between the germline ends. Germline V gene data show CDR1 as MGHDK and CDR2 as SYGVNS. CDR3 size: 15 residues.

The sequence came from a man aged 18 to 30 in good health. Some clones in this sample may be carry-over from other donors' samples. Sequences were obtained from naive CD4+ T cells from PBMCs. Subset indicated: CD45RA+ positively selected. The chain links TRBV25-1 to TRBJ1-2; maybe TRBD1 (5 bases). The CDR3 here is CASSGSRGENYGYTF. The CDR3 bases are TGTGCCAGCAGTGGCTCCCGAGGGGAAAACTATGGCTACACCTTC.